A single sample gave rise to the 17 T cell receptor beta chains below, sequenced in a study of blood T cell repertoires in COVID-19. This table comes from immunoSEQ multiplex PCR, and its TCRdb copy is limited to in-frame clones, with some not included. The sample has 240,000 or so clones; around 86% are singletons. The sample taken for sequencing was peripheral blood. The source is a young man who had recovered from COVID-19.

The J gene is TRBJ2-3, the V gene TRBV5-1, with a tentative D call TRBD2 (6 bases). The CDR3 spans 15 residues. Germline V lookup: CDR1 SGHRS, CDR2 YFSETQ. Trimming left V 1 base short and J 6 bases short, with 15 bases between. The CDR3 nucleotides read TGCGCCAGCAGCTTGTTGGTTGGAGGGTCCGATACGCAGTATTTT. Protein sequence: CASSLLVGGSDTQYF.

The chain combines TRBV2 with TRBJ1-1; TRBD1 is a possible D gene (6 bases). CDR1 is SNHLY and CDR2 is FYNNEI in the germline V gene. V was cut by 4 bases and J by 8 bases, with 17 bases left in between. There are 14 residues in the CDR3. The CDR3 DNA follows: TGTGCCAGCAGTGTGGCCCCCAGGGGCTCCGAAGCTTTCTTT. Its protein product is CASSVAPRGSEAFF.

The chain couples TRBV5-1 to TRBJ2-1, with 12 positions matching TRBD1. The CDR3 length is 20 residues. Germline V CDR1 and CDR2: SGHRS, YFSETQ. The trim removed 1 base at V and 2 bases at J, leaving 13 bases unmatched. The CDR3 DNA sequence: TGCGCCAGCAGCTTGAATCCGGGACAGGGGGCGCCAGGGGCCTACAATGAGCAGTTCTTC. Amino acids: CASSLNPGQGAPGAYNEQFF.

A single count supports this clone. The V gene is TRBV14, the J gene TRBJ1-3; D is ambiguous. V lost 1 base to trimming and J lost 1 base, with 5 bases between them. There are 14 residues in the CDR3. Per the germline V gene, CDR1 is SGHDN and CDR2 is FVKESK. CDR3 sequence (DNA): TGTGCCAGCAGCCAAGGACATTCTGGAAACACCATATATTTT. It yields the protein CASSQGHSGNTIYF.

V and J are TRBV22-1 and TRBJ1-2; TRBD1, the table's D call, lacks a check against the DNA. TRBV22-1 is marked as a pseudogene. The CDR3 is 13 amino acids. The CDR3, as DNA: TGTCCTGGGAGTGAAGGACACGTCGATGGCTACACCTTC. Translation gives CPGSEGHVDGYTF.

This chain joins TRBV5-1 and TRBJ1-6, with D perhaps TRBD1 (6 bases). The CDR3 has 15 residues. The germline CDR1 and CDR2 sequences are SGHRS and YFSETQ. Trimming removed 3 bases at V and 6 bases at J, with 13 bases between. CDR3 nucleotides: TGCGCCAGCAGCTCCGGGTACAGGGTTAATTCACCCCTCCACTTT. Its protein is CASSSGYRVNSPLHF. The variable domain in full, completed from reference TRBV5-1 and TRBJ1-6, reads KAGVTQTPRYLIKTRGQQVTLSCSPISGHRSVSWYQQTPGQGLQFLFEYFSETQRNKGNFPGRFSGRQFSNSRSEMNVSTLELGDSALYLCASSSGYRVNSPLHFGNGTRLTVT.

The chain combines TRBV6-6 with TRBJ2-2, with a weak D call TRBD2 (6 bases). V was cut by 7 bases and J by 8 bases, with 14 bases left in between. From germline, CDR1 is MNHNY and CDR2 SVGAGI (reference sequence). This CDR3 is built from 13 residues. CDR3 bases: TGTGCCAGCAAAGGAGGGACCCTAGGGGAGCTGTTTTTT. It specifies CASKGGTLGELFF.

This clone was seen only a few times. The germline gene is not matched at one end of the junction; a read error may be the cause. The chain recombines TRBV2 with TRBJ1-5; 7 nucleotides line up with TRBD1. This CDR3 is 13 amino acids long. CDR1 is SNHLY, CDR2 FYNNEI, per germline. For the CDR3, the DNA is TGTGCCAGCAGCGAAGACAGGGCTCAGCCCCAGCATTTT. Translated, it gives CASSEDRAQPQHF.

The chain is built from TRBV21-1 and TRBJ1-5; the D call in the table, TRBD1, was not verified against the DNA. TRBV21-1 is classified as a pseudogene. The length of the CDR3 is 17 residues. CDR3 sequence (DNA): TGTGCCAGCAGCAAAAAACGTAGGAGACAGGGGGATCAGCCCCAGCATTTT. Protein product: CASSKKRRRQGDQPQHF.

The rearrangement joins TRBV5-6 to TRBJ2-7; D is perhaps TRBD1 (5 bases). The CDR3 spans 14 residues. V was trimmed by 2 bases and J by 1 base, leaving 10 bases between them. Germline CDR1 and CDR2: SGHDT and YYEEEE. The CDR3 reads CASSLRQRSYEQYV. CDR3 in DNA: TGTGCCAGCAGCTTAAGACAGAGATCCTACGAGCAGTACGTC.

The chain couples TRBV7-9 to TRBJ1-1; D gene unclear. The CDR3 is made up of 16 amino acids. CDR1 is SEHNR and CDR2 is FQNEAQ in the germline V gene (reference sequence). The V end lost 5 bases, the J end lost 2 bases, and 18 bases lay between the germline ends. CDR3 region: CASSHSKMVSNTEAFF. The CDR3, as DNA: TGTGCCAGCAGCCACTCCAAAATGGTGAGCAACACTGAAGCTTTCTTT.

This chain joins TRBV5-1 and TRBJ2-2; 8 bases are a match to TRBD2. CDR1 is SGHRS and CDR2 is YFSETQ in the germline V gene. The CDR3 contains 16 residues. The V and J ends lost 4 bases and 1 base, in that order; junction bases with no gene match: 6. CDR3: CASSPDAGGNTGELFF. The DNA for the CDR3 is TGCGCCAGCAGCCCGGACGCGGGGGGGAACACCGGGGAGCTGTTTTTT. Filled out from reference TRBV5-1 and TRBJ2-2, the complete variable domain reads KAGVTQTPRYLIKTRGQQVTLSCSPISGHRSVSWYQQTPGQGLQFLFEYFSETQRNKGNFPGRFSGRQFSNSRSEMNVSTLELGDSALYLCASSPDAGGNTGELFFGEGSRLTVL.

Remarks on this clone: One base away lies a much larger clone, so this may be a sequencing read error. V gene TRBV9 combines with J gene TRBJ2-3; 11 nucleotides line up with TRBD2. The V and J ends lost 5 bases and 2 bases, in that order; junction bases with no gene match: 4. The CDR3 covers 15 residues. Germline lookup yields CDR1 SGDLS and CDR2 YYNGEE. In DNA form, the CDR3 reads TGTGCCAGCAGTGATAGCGGGGGGGCCACAGATACGCAGTATTTT. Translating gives CASSDSGGATDTQYF. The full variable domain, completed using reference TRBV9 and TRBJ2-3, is DSGVTQTPKHLITATGQRVTLRCSPRSGDLSVYWYQQSLDQGLQFLIQYYNGEERAKGNILERFSAQQFPDLHSELNLSSLELGDSALYFCASSDSGGATDTQYFGPGTRLTVL.

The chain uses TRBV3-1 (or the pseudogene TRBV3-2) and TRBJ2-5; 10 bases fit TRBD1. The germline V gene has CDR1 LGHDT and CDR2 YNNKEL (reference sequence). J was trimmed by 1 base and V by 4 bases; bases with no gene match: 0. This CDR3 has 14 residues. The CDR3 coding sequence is TGTGCCAGCAGCCGGACAGGGGGCCAAGAGACCCAGTACTTC. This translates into CASSRTGGQETQYF.

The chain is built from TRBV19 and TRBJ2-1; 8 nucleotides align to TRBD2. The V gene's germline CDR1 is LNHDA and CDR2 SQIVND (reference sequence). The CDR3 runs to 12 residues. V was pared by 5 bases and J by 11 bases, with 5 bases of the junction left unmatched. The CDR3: CASSLSGGKQFF. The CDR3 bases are TGTGCCAGTAGTCTCAGCGGGGGTAAGCAGTTCTTC.

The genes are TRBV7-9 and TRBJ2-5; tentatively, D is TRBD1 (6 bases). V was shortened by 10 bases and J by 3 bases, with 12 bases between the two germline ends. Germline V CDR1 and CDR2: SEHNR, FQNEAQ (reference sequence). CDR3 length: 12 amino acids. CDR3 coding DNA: TGTGCCACCTCCCAGGGGAAAGAGACCCAGTACTTC. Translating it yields CATSQGKETQYF.

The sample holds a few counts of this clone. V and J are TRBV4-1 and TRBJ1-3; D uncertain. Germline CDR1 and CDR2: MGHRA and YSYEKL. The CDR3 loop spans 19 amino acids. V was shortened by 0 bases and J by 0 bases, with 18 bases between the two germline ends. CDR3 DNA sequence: TGCGCCAGCAGCCAAGATAGTCGGCCAGGAGGAAACTCTGGAAACACCATATATTTT. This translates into CASSQDSRPGGNSGNTIYF.